Below are 15 T cell receptor beta chains sequenced from a single sample in a study of cytomegalovirus exposure and HLA in healthy donors. Generated by immunoSEQ multiplex PCR, the TCRdb table keeps only in-frame clones and is missing some. Among about 280,000 clones listed, roughly 90% were seen once. Sequenced input: PBMCs. The receptors stem from a woman younger than 30 in good health and CMV-seronegative.

This clone appeared a single time. V is TRBV7-3 and J is TRBJ2-3; weak D call: TRBD2 (6 bases). This CDR3 region has 18 residues. V shed 5 bases and J shed 0 bases, with 21 bases lying between them. CDR1 is SGHTA and CDR2 is FQGTGA in the germline V gene. CDR3 coding DNA: TGTGCCAGCAGCACGGAGGCCGTTAGCGGTGCTAGCACAGATACGCAGTATTTT. It yields the protein CASSTEAVSGASTDTQYF.

Concerning this clone: One end of the junction is discordant with germline, which a read error may explain. CDR3 DNA: TGTGCCAGCAGTGCCCCTTATGGACTCATCTTC. This sequence encodes CASSAPYGLIF. The gene calls are TRBV6-1 and TRBJ2-7; a possible D gene is TRBD2 (5 bases). Germline CDR1 is MNHNS and CDR2 is SASEGT. This CDR3 has 11 residues.

The chain carries TRBV5-1 and TRBJ2-1, with 11 bases matching TRBD2. Trimming removed 6 bases from V and 5 bases from J; junction bases left unmatched: 7. Germline CDR1 SGHRS, CDR2 YFSETQ. The CDR3 is made up of 15 amino acids. The CDR3 reads CASTEGTSGNNEQFF. As DNA, the CDR3 is TGCGCCAGCACCGAGGGGACTAGCGGAAACAATGAGCAGTTCTTC.

The chain links TRBV6-6 to TRBJ2-2; D might be TRBD2 (5 bases). The V gene's germline CDR1 is MNHNY and CDR2 SVGAGI (reference sequence). The V end was cut by 7 bases, the J end by 1 base, with 13 bases between. This CDR3 spans 15 amino acids. The CDR3 protein is CASIHASGNTGELFF. Here the CDR3 DNA reads TGTGCCAGCATTCACGCGAGCGGGAACACCGGGGAGCTGTTTTTT.

V gene TRBV6-1 combines with J gene TRBJ2-3, with D perhaps TRBD1 (6 bases). Per germline, CDR1 MNHNS and CDR2 SASEGT. Trimming removed 4 bases at V and 4 bases at J, with 18 bases between. The CDR3 runs to 16 residues. The CDR3 DNA sequence: TGTGCCAGCAGTGCGACCGGGACAATTTTGGCAGATACGCAGTATTTT. As protein: CASSATGTILADTQYF.

This clone was found once. The chain links TRBV9 to TRBJ2-1; D remains ambiguous. Germline assignment: CDR1 SGDLS and CDR2 YYNGEE. The CDR3 has 12 amino acids. Trimming shortened V by 0 bases and J by 8 bases, and 6 bases separated the two germline ends. CDR3 in amino acids: CASSVALDEQFF. CDR3 nucleotide sequence: TGTGCCAGCAGCGTAGCTCTTGATGAGCAGTTCTTC.

This clone came up once. The chain uses TRBV19 and TRBJ2-3, with D tentatively TRBD2 (5 bases). Germline lookup yields CDR1 LNHDA and CDR2 SQIVND (reference sequence). The V end lost 6 bases, the J end lost 10 bases, and 17 bases lay between the germline ends. CDR3 length: 13 residues. This CDR3 reads CASSYGVGSPQYF. CDR3 nucleotide sequence: TGTGCCAGTAGCTACGGGGTGGGATCTCCGCAGTATTTT.

This chain's CDR3 is CASSRGHLRETQYF. CDR3 nucleotides: TGTGCCAGCAGCAGGGGTCATCTCCGGGAGACCCAGTACTTC. The chain combines TRBV11-2 with TRBJ2-5; D is perhaps TRBD1 (5 bases). There are 14 residues in the CDR3. CDR1 is SGHAT and CDR2 is FQNNGV in the germline V gene. Trimming took 5 bases from V and 5 from J, leaving 15 bases between them.

The rearrangement links TRBV15 to TRBJ2-7, with 15 bases aligning to TRBD2. CDR3 length: 16 amino acids. The germline V gene encodes CDR1 LNHNV and CDR2 YYDKDF (reference sequence). Losses at the gene ends were 0 bases for V and 5 bases for J; bases not matched to a gene: 2. The CDR3 nucleotides are TGTGCCACCAGCAGAGAGGGACTAGCGGGAGGTCACGAGCAGTACTTC. It translates to CATSREGLAGGHEQYF.

This clone appeared a single time. This chain links TRBV19 with TRBJ2-1, with 11 bases that match TRBD2. Germline loops: CDR1 LNHDA, CDR2 SQIVND (reference sequence). V dropped 2 bases and J dropped 6; count of bases not matched to a gene: 6. The CDR3 spans 16 residues. The CDR3 is CASSILTSGIGNEQFF. CDR3 in DNA: TGTGCCAGTAGTATACTGACTAGCGGGATTGGCAATGAGCAGTTCTTC. The whole variable domain, remainder taken from reference TRBV19 and TRBJ2-1, is DGGITQSPKYLFRKEGQNVTLSCEQNLNHDAMYWYRQDPGQGLRLIYYSQIVNDFQKGDIAEGYSVSREKKESFPLTVTSAQKNPTAFYLCASSILTSGIGNEQFFGPGTRLTVL.

The gene calls are TRBV5-6 and TRBJ2-1; 8 positions agree with TRBD2. V gave up 0 bases and J gave up 6 bases; unmatched junction bases: 2. This CDR3 contains 14 residues. Germline V gives CDR1 SGHDT, CDR2 YYEEEE. The CDR3 loop reads CASSLAGTSNEQFF. As DNA, the CDR3 is TGTGCCAGCAGCTTGGCCGGGACTAGCAATGAGCAGTTCTTC.

The V and J genes are TRBV19 and TRBJ1-1, with unresolved D. Trimming removed 3 bases from V and 5 bases from J, with 16 bases in between. This CDR3 has 15 amino acids. Germline V CDR1 and CDR2: LNHDA, SQIVND (reference sequence). The CDR3 DNA sequence: TGTGCCAGTAGTATTGCGCCAGGAGGAGGAACTGAAGCTTTCTTT. It encodes CASSIAPGGGTEAFF.

The chain has TRBV5-1 and TRBJ2-7, with no clear D. The CDR3 extends over 15 amino acids. The V and J ends lost 4 bases and 0 bases respectively, with 14 bases between them. The germline V gene encodes CDR1 SGHRS and CDR2 YFSETQ. The CDR3 loop reads CASSVMTLNSYEQYF. The CDR3 region has the DNA TGCGCCAGCAGCGTCATGACACTCAACTCCTACGAGCAGTACTTC.

This clone was detected many times. This chain uses TRBV7-3 with TRBJ1-6, with 7 bases lining up with TRBD1. J lost 10 bases, V lost 1 base, and 7 bases had no gene match. This CDR3 is 15 amino acids long. Germline lookup yields CDR1 SGHTA and CDR2 FQGTGA. The CDR3 nucleotides read TGTGCCAGCAGCTTAATCGGAGGGGGCACCTCACCCCTCCACTTT. It translates to CASSLIGGGTSPLHF.

The rearrangement uses TRBV5-4 and TRBJ2-1; TRBD2 aligns across 7 bases. V gave up 0 bases and J gave up 6 bases; unmatched junction bases: 6. There are 15 residues in the CDR3. Germline V gene sequence: CDR1 SGHNT, CDR2 YYREEE (reference sequence). The CDR3 DNA is TGTGCCAGCAGCTTGGGGCTAGCGGCAAGCAATGAGCAGTTCTTC. Its protein is CASSLGLAASNEQFF. The full variable domain, its missing parts supplied by reference TRBV5-4 and TRBJ2-1, is ETGVTQSPTHLIKTRGQQVTLRCSSQSGHNTVSWYQQALGQGPQFIFQYYREEENGRGNFPPRFSGLQFPNYSSELNVNALELDDSALYLCASSLGLAASNEQFFGPGTRLTVL.